These 28 T cell receptor beta chains originate from one sample sequenced in a study of T-cell reconstitution after alpha-beta-depleted transplantation in children. Using unique molecular identifiers, the investigators prepared the TCRbeta library. TCRdb used MiXCR to reprocess the PCR reads, holding one entry per CDR3 protein. The sample lists 480,000 or so distinct CDR3 sequences; 10% were seen once. The starting material was PBMCs, obtained before TCRalphabeta/CD19-depleted stem cell transplant. These receptors came from a child aged 2 to 15 with inherited bone marrow failure, due to receive a stem cell transplant.

This clonotype was found a few times. V is TRBV7-2 and J is TRBJ2-3, with 11 positions matching TRBD2. The CDR3 runs 16 residues. Losses at the gene ends were 4 bases for V and 1 base for J; bases not matched to a gene: 4. Germline lookup yields CDR1 SGHTA and CDR2 FQGNSA. CDR3 nucleotide sequence: TGTGCCAGCAGCTCCATTAGCGGGAGGGGCACAGATACGCAGTATTTT. This gives the protein CASSSISGRGTDTQYF.

This clonotype turned up a few times. V and J are TRBV20-1 and TRBJ2-1; 7 nucleotides align to TRBD2. The length of the CDR3 is 14 residues. The V gene's germline CDR1 is DFQATT and CDR2 SNEGSKA (reference sequence). CDR3 nucleotide sequence: TGCAGCCCAAAACCCGGGGGGTCCTACAATGAGCAGTTCTTC. Translation gives CSPKPGGSYNEQFF.

The chain carries TRBV9 and TRBJ2-1; the D gene could be TRBD1 or TRBD2 (6 bases each). From germline, CDR1 is SGDLS and CDR2 YYNGEE. This CDR3 comprises 15 residues. The ends were cut back, 3 bases at V and 4 bases at J, with 14 bases in the middle. CDR3: CASSAGGRQYNEQFF. The CDR3 DNA reads as TGTGCCAGCAGCGCCGGGGGCAGACAATACAATGAGCAGTTCTTC.

In this sample, this clonotype turned up a few times. The chain employs TRBV30 and TRBJ2-7; TRBD2 matches 7 bases. The trim removed 4 bases at V and 3 bases at J, leaving 12 bases unmatched. Per the germline V gene, CDR1 is GTSNPN and CDR2 is SVGIG (reference sequence). The CDR3 covers 15 residues. This chain's CDR3 is CAWTGGQTSYYEQYF. The DNA for the CDR3 is TGTGCCTGGACGGGGGGTCAGACGTCCTACTACGAGCAGTACTTC.

There are many counts of this clonotype. This rearrangement joins TRBV28 to TRBJ2-3, with unresolved D. The CDR3 covers 15 residues. The germline V gene has CDR1 MDHEN and CDR2 SYDVKM. Deletions cut 1 base from V and 2 bases from J, with 10 bases between. In nucleotides, the CDR3 is TGTGCCAGCAGTTTATCGCACAGAACCACAGATACGCAGTATTTT. Translated: CASSLSHRTTDTQYF.

The chain employs TRBV29-1 and TRBJ2-7; the D gene is possibly TRBD1 (6 bases). V lost 4 bases to trimming and J lost 0 bases, with 10 bases between them. The CDR3 is 13 residues long. CDR1 and CDR2 from the germline V gene are SQVTM and ANQGSEA. The CDR3 reads CSVVDRLSYEQYF. The CDR3 bases are TGCAGCGTTGTGGACAGACTCTCCTACGAGCAGTACTTC.

This clonotype has ten or more counts. One junction end disagrees with the germline gene, perhaps due to a read error. The chain links TRBV5-1 to TRBJ2-1; D gene uncertain. CDR3 size: 12 residues. Per the germline V gene, CDR1 is SGHRS and CDR2 is YFSETQ. For the CDR3, the DNA is TGCGCCAGCAGCTTGGAATCGGGCTCCGAGCTCTTC. This translates into CASSLESGSELF.

This clonotype was picked up many times. The V call is TRBV10-3, the J call TRBJ2-7; D is unclear. The CDR3 extends over 13 amino acids. From germline, CDR1 is ENHRY and CDR2 SYGVKD. Trimming shortened V by 2 bases and J by 4 bases, and 9 bases separated the two germline ends. The CDR3: CAISEAPPYEQYF. The CDR3 DNA sequence: TGTGCCATCAGTGAGGCCCCCCCATACGAGCAGTACTTC.

This clonotype was counted many times. The V call is TRBV5-1, the J call TRBJ2-3, with 7 nucleotides matching TRBD1. Germline loops: CDR1 SGHRS, CDR2 YFSETQ. The CDR3 is 15 residues long. Germline trimming cut 2 bases from V and 6 bases from J; bases unmatched to any gene: 9. The CDR3 loop reads CASSFPSGGTDTQYF. CDR3 nucleotide sequence: TGCGCCAGCAGCTTCCCCTCAGGGGGAACCGATACGCAGTATTTT.

This clonotype was found many times. V is TRBV28 and J is TRBJ2-1; TRBD2 aligns across 9 bases. CDR3 length: 14 amino acids. The V and J ends lost 3 bases and 9 bases, in that order; junction bases with no gene match: 6. Looked up from germline, CDR1 is MDHEN and CDR2 is SYDVKM. CDR3 in amino acids: CASSLVWREGEQFF. The CDR3 region has the DNA TGTGCCAGCAGTTTGGTCTGGCGGGAGGGTGAGCAGTTCTTC.

The chain combines TRBV20-1 with TRBJ2-7, with D uncertain. The CDR3 has 10 amino acids. The V and J ends lost 6 bases and 6 bases respectively, with 9 bases between them. Germline V lookup: CDR1 DFQATT, CDR2 SNEGSKA (reference sequence). CDR3 loop: CSAPAGEQYF. CDR3 nucleotide sequence: TGCAGTGCCCCCGCCGGCGAGCAGTACTTC.

This clonotype was seen ten or more times. V usage is TRBV19 and J usage is TRBJ2-7; 10 bases map to TRBD1. The CDR3 spans 14 residues. Germline trimming cut 5 bases from V and 5 bases from J; bases unmatched to any gene: 6. Germline values: CDR1 LNHDA, CDR2 SQIVND (reference sequence). CDR3 loop: CASSQDRGRDEQYF. The CDR3 region has the DNA TGTGCCAGTAGTCAAGACAGGGGGCGCGACGAGCAGTACTTC.

This clonotype showed up many times. The chain employs TRBV5-1 and TRBJ2-5; tentatively, D is TRBD2 (5 bases). V was shortened by 0 bases and J by 4 bases, with 10 bases between the two germline ends. The CDR3 sequence is 14 residues long. The germline CDR1 and CDR2 sequences are SGHRS and YFSETQ. The CDR3 coding sequence is TGCGCCAGCAGCTTGGAGCGGACGGGAGAGACCCAGTACTTC. Translation: CASSLERTGETQYF.

This clonotype was recorded many times. The J gene is TRBJ2-7, the V gene TRBV20-1; no firm D call. With 6 bases removed from V and 7 bases from J, the gap between germline ends came to 16 bases. The germline CDR1 and CDR2 sequences are DFQATT and SNEGSKA (reference sequence). CDR3 length equals 12 residues. The DNA for the CDR3 is TGCAGTGCAGCCAGGCCCCATGAGGAGCAGTACTTC. As protein: CSAARPHEEQYF.

This clonotype was counted many times. The chain employs TRBV29-1 and TRBJ2-1; D might be TRBD1 or TRBD2, each matching 5 bases. The CDR3 is made up of 12 amino acids. V was pared by 4 bases and J by 8 bases, with 12 bases between. The germline CDR1 and CDR2 sequences are SQVTM and ANQGSEA. CDR3 sequence reads: CSVVSGLHEQFF. Here the CDR3 DNA reads TGCAGCGTTGTTTCGGGGCTCCATGAGCAGTTCTTC.

This clonotype was observed at least ten times. The J gene is TRBJ2-7, the V gene TRBV7-2; D remains unclear. The CDR3 totals 12 residues. The V and J ends lost 6 bases and 6 bases respectively, with 12 bases between them. Germline values: CDR1 SGHTA, CDR2 FQGNSA. CDR3 bases: TGTGCCAGCAGTTTTACCCCCGGCGAGCAGTACTTC. This gives the protein CASSFTPGEQYF.

This clonotype was counted ten times or more. The chain employs TRBV6-5 and TRBJ2-1; 10 nucleotides agree with TRBD2. The germline V gene has CDR1 MNHEY and CDR2 SVGAGI. Germline trimming cut 2 bases from V and 7 bases from J; bases unmatched to any gene: 5. This CDR3 spans 15 amino acids. The CDR3 nucleotides read TGTGCCAGCAGTTACAGTCTAGCGGGAGTTAATGAGCAGTTCTTC. Translated, it gives CASSYSLAGVNEQFF.

This clonotype was observed many times. The J gene is TRBJ2-5, the V gene TRBV7-9; TRBD1 or TRBD2 may be the D gene (6 bases each). With 6 bases removed from V and 4 bases from J, the gap between germline ends came to 18 bases. Germline loops: CDR1 SEHNR, CDR2 FQNEAQ (reference sequence). The CDR3 contains 15 residues. The CDR3 nucleotides read TGTGCCAGCAGTCACGAGGGGGGAGCGGCAGAGACCCAGTACTTC. Translation: CASSHEGGAAETQYF.

This clonotype was detected many times. The rearrangement links TRBV12-3 or TRBV12-4 to TRBJ1-2; 12 nucleotides agree with TRBD1. Trimming cost V 6 bases and J 8 bases; bases outside gene matches: 7. The CDR3 is 14 amino acids. CDR3 residues: CASRDSGTGGGYTF. The CDR3 nucleotides read TGTGCCAGCAGGGATTCCGGGACAGGGGGCGGCTACACCTTC.

The V and J genes are TRBV27 and TRBJ2-7, with 7 nucleotides matching TRBD1. CDR3 size: 15 residues. Germline V gene data show CDR1 as MNHEY and CDR2 as SMNVEV (reference sequence). The V segment lost 2 bases and the J segment 0 bases; nucleotides outside the gene matches: 4. CDR3 in amino acids: CASSLRQGLSYEQYF. CDR3 DNA: TGTGCCAGCAGTTTACGACAGGGCCTCTCCTACGAGCAGTACTTC.

Ten or more counts support this clonotype. The chain recombines TRBV27 with TRBJ1-2, with TRBD1 identical over 10 bases. In germline, CDR1 is MNHEY, CDR2 SMNVEV (reference sequence). The CDR3 is 14 amino acids. With V trimmed by 7 bases and J by 2 bases, 4 bases remained unmatched. The CDR3 protein is CASTATGGNYGYTF. CDR3 bases: TGTGCCAGCACCGCGACAGGGGGCAACTATGGCTACACCTTC.

This clonotype was counted between two and nine times. Mismatch with germline at one junction end may stem from a read error. This rearrangement joins TRBV20-1 to TRBJ2-2, with 8 bases that match TRBD2. CDR3 length equals 17 residues. CDR1 is DFQATT, CDR2 SNEGSKA, per germline (reference sequence). The CDR3 DNA sequence: TGCTGTGCTAGAGATCCCCCCGGGAGGGCCCTCGTCGGGGAGCTGTTTTTT. It codes for CCARDPPGRALVGELFF.

This clonotype has ten or more counts. CDR3 in DNA: TGTGCCACCAGTGATTTGGGCCAGTATGAAGGCTACACCTTC. This encodes CATSDLGQYEGYTF. The chain combines TRBV24-1 with TRBJ1-2, with unresolved D. Germline V CDR1 and CDR2: KGHDR, SFDVKD. Trimming took 0 bases from V and 8 from J, leaving 12 bases between them. The CDR3 consists of 14 residues.

The table lists this clonotype with many counts. This sequence joins TRBV27 and TRBJ2-5; no clear D. V dropped 5 bases and J dropped 0 bases, with 13 bases sitting between them. CDR1 and CDR2 from the germline V gene are MNHEY and SMNVEV (reference sequence). The CDR3 runs to 15 residues. The CDR3 sequence: CASSTTTGYQETQYF. CDR3 DNA: TGTGCCAGCAGTACAACAACCGGTTACCAAGAGACCCAGTACTTC.

This clonotype was seen more than once but under ten times. The chain employs TRBV12-3 or TRBV12-4 and TRBJ1-5, with no clear D. The CDR3 runs 13 residues. V lost 2 bases and J 5 bases, leaving 7 bases between the germline ends. In DNA form, the CDR3 reads TGTGCCAGCAGTTTACTTGTGGATCAGCCCCAGCATTTT. It translates to CASSLLVDQPQHF.

The rearrangement links TRBV7-8 to TRBJ2-2; tentatively, D is TRBD2 (5 bases). Germline CDR1 reads SGHVS; CDR2 reads FQNEAQ. The CDR3 covers 15 residues. Trimming shortened V by 1 base and J by 2 bases, and 8 bases separated the two germline ends. The CDR3 sequence is CASSLGGFNTGELFF. The CDR3 nucleotides are TGTGCCAGCAGCTTAGGAGGGTTTAACACCGGGGAGCTGTTTTTT.

Ten or more counts support this clonotype. The V and J genes are TRBV6-6 and TRBJ2-2; unclear D gene. The length of the CDR3 is 12 residues. In germline, CDR1 is MNHNY, CDR2 SVGAGI (reference sequence). The V gene lost 2 bases and the J gene lost 5 bases, with 3 bases spanning the gap. CDR3 sequence: CASSYGTGELFF. The CDR3 DNA reads as TGTGCCAGCAGTTACGGGACCGGGGAGCTGTTTTTT.

This clonotype occurred many times. The genes are TRBV4-1 and TRBJ2-7; the D is unclear. V was clipped by 2 bases and J by 0 bases, with 8 bases between them. Germline loops: CDR1 MGHRA, CDR2 YSYEKL. The CDR3 loop spans 14 amino acids. CDR3 in amino acids: CASSQYASSYEQYF. The CDR3 DNA is TGCGCCAGCAGCCAATACGCTAGCTCCTACGAGCAGTACTTC.